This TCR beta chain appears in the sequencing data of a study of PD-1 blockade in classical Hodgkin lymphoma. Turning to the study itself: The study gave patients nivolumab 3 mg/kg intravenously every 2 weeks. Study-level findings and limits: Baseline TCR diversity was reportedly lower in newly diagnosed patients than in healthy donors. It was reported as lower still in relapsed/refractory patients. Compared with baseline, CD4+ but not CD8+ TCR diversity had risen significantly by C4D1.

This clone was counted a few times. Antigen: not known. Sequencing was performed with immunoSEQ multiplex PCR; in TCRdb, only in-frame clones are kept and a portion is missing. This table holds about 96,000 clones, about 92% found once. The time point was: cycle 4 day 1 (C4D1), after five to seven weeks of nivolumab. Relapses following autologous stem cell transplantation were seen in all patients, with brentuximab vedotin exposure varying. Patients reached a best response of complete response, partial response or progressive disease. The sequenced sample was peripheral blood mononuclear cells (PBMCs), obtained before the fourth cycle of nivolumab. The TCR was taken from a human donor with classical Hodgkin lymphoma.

The CDR3 DNA is TGTGCCAGCAGCCGGGAGGGGGGCGTTGGCACTGAAGCTTTCTTT. This codes for CASSREGGVGTEAFF. The chain joins TRBV7-6 to TRBJ1-1, with D maybe TRBD1 (6 bases). Per the germline V gene, CDR1 is SGHVS and CDR2 is FNYEAQ. The V and J ends lost 5 bases and 4 bases respectively, with 17 bases between them. The CDR3 spans 15 residues.